These 25 T cell receptor beta chains originate from one sample sequenced in a study of shared clonotypes between healthy human individuals (dated by TCRdb to 2018 to 2020). Receptors were amplified or captured by the immunoSEQ multiplex PCR assay. TCRdb carries this immuneACCESS record with in-frame sequences only. Its versions omit some clonotypes, under half of them owing to an unresolved V gene in the studies checked, with the rest unexplained. The sample table contains approximately 100,000 clones; only one count was recorded for about 72% of them. The ten largest clones represent around 24% of the sample. The specimen sequenced was memory CD8+ T cells sorted from blood. The cell subset or site label for this specimen denotes: CD45RO+ cells pooled with CCR7-negative TemRA cells. The receptors derive from a woman younger than 45 in good health.

This clone has only one observation. The chain recombines TRBV7-9 with TRBJ2-5, with D tentatively TRBD1 (5 bases). V lost 10 bases, J lost 3 bases, and 18 bases lay in between. In germline, CDR1 is SEHNR, CDR2 FQNEAQ (reference sequence). The CDR3 sequence is 14 residues long. CDR3 sequence reads: CATPSETDKETQYF. CDR3 bases: TGTGCCACCCCCTCGGAGACAGATAAAGAGACCCAGTACTTC.

V gene TRBV14 combines with J gene TRBJ2-2; D is undetermined. V was clipped by 4 bases and J by 6 bases, with 15 bases between them. The CDR3 covers 15 residues. Germline V gene data show CDR1 as SGHDN and CDR2 as FVKESK. In DNA, the CDR3 is TGTGCCAGCAGCCTACCCGGGCACATTCCCGGGGAGCTGTTTTTT. This gives the protein CASSLPGHIPGELFF.

The V gene is TRBV13, the J gene TRBJ2-3; D is possibly TRBD1 (7 bases). Germline assignment: CDR1 PRHDT and CDR2 FYEKMQ (reference sequence). The CDR3 has 18 residues. Trimming shortened V by 0 bases and J by 4 bases, and 20 bases separated the two germline ends. CDR3 residues: CASSLGRDSDLGADTQYF. CDR3 sequence (DNA): TGTGCCAGCAGCTTAGGGCGGGACAGCGACTTGGGGGCAGATACGCAGTATTTT.

This rearrangement joins TRBV6-1 to TRBJ2-3; D gene unclear. V dropped 4 bases and J dropped 8 bases, with 16 bases sitting between them. CDR3 length: 14 amino acids. CDR1 and CDR2 (germline): MNHNS, SASEGT. CDR3 nucleotides: TGTGCCAGCAGTGGCCCTCGTAGCCAGCCTACGCAGTATTTT. Translated, it gives CASSGPRSQPTQYF.

The genes are TRBV11-2 and TRBJ1-6, with D tentatively TRBD1 (5 bases). This CDR3 has 14 amino acids. Trimming shortened V by 1 base and J by 9 bases, and 10 bases separated the two germline ends. The germline CDR1 and CDR2 sequences are SGHAT and FQNNGV. CDR3 DNA sequence: TGTGCCAGCAGCTTAGCTGGGGGTGGTTCACCCCTCCACTTT. The encoded protein is CASSLAGGGSPLHF.

J is TRBJ1-2 and V is TRBV14; tentatively, D is TRBD1 (5 bases). Germline values: CDR1 SGHDN, CDR2 FVKESK. Trimming shortened V by 4 bases and J by 3 bases, and 12 bases separated the two germline ends. The CDR3 runs to 14 residues. The CDR3 DNA sequence: TGTGCCAGCAGCCTCGGGGCTTTTCACTATGGCTACACCTTC. This gives the protein CASSLGAFHYGYTF.

V gene TRBV4-1 combines with J gene TRBJ2-3; tentatively, D is TRBD1 (6 bases). Trimming removed 4 bases at V and 4 bases at J, with 18 bases between. The germline gives CDR1 MGHRA, CDR2 YSYEKL. There are 16 residues in the CDR3. CDR3 DNA: TGCGCCAGCAGCCCGAACAGGGCTTTGTTCCCAGATACGCAGTATTTT. Translating gives CASSPNRALFPDTQYF.

This chain connects TRBV7-8 to TRBJ1-1; D not certain. CDR1 and CDR2 (germline): SGHVS, FQNEAQ. The CDR3 spans 14 residues. V was trimmed by 8 bases and J by 1 base, leaving 14 bases between them. CDR3 sequence reads: CASGGEFANTEAFF. CDR3 nucleotide sequence: TGTGCCAGCGGCGGGGAATTTGCGAACACTGAAGCTTTCTTT.

The J gene is TRBJ1-1, the V gene TRBV28, with no clear D. The V gene lost 3 bases and the J gene lost 1 base, with 12 bases spanning the gap. The CDR3 extends over 15 amino acids. CDR1 and CDR2 (germline): MDHEN, SYDVKM. CDR3 protein: CASSFLEWGNTEAFF. CDR3 coding DNA: TGTGCCAGCAGTTTTTTGGAATGGGGGAACACTGAAGCTTTCTTT.

The sample holds one count of this clone. The rearrangement joins TRBV5-1 to TRBJ2-3; 13 bases fit TRBD2. V lost 2 bases to trimming and J lost 5 bases; unmatched junction nucleotides: 5. CDR1 is SGHRS and CDR2 is YFSETQ in the germline V gene. This CDR3 comprises 16 residues. The CDR3 reads CASSLRLAGGQDTQYF. As DNA, the CDR3 is TGCGCCAGCAGCTTAAGACTAGCGGGAGGCCAAGATACGCAGTATTTT.

This chain connects TRBV2 to TRBJ1-1; maybe TRBD1 (5 bases). The V end lost 6 bases, the J end lost 10 bases, and 15 bases lay between the germline ends. Germline V CDR1 and CDR2: SNHLY, FYNNEI. The CDR3 spans 12 residues. CDR3: CASRGTDSGAFF. The DNA of the CDR3 is TGTGCCAGCAGGGGGACGGATTCGGGAGCTTTCTTT.

As DNA, the CDR3 is TGTGCCAGCAGCCAAGAGAGAGTGGGAGAGACCCAGTACTTC. It encodes CASSQERVGETQYF. The chain uses TRBV4-2 and TRBJ2-5; D remains unclear. This CDR3 has 14 residues. Germline CDR1 and CDR2: LGHNA and YNFKEQ. Trimming left V 0 bases short and J 4 bases short, with 9 bases between.

The chain combines TRBV19 with TRBJ2-7, with D possibly matching TRBD2 (6 bases). The CDR3 is 12 amino acids. Trimming shortened V by 3 bases and J by 6 bases, and 9 bases separated the two germline ends. CDR1 is LNHDA and CDR2 is SQIVND in the germline V gene (reference sequence). CDR3: CASSIGGSEQYF. In nucleotides, the CDR3 is TGTGCCAGTAGTATCGGGGGAAGCGAGCAGTACTTC.

This clone was seen ten or more times. CDR3 protein: CASSVVGEGLHNEQFF. For the CDR3, the DNA is TGTGCCAGCAGCGTAGTGGGGGAGGGCCTACACAATGAGCAGTTCTTC. J is TRBJ2-1 and V is TRBV9; TRBD2 matches at 7 bases. The CDR3 extends over 16 amino acids. Trimming cost V 0 bases and J 5 bases; bases outside gene matches: 8. Per germline, CDR1 SGDLS and CDR2 YYNGEE.

This clone came up once. The chain uses TRBV28 and TRBJ2-3; D might be TRBD2 (6 bases). Trimming cost V 2 bases and J 8 bases, with 11 bases left between them. Looked up from germline, CDR1 is MDHEN and CDR2 is SYDVKM. The CDR3 has 13 residues. CDR3 loop: CASSLARGATQYF. The CDR3 DNA is TGTGCCAGCAGTTTAGCGCGGGGTGCTACGCAGTATTTT. Full variable domain (rest looked up from reference TRBV28 and TRBJ2-3): DVKVTQSSRYLVKRTGEKVFLECVQDMDHENMFWYRQDPGLGLRLIYFSYDVKMKEKGDIPEGYSVSREKKERFSLILESASTNQTSMYLCASSLARGATQYFGPGTRLTVL.

This chain links TRBV28 with TRBJ1-1; no reliable D call. This CDR3 is 14 amino acids long. V was cut by 6 bases and J by 0 bases, with 11 bases left in between. Germline V lookup: CDR1 MDHEN, CDR2 SYDVKM. CDR3 nucleotide sequence: TGTGCCAGCAGCACCGGACGGATGAACACTGAAGCTTTCTTT. The encoded protein is CASSTGRMNTEAFF.

CDR3 region: CASSTTSGSYNEQFF. The CDR3, as DNA: TGTGCCAGCAGCACTACTAGCGGGTCCTACAATGAGCAGTTCTTC. The rearrangement links TRBV7-2 to TRBJ2-1; TRBD2 matches at 9 bases. The V and J ends lost 5 bases and 1 base, in that order; junction bases with no gene match: 3. This CDR3 spans 15 amino acids. Germline V gives CDR1 SGHTA, CDR2 FQGNSA.

V usage is TRBV5-1 and J usage is TRBJ2-1; 9 bases align to TRBD1. This CDR3 has 15 residues. With 0 bases clipped from V and 8 bases from J, the junction kept 6 bases outside the gene matches. Germline lookup yields CDR1 SGHRS and CDR2 YFSETQ. The CDR3 DNA is TGCGCCAGCAGCTTGGGGACAGGGGATTTAGATGAGCAGTTCTTC. Encoded protein: CASSLGTGDLDEQFF.

The chain uses TRBV7-2 and TRBJ1-1; weak D call: TRBD1 (6 bases). The CDR3 contains 13 residues. V was cut by 3 bases and J by 8 bases, with 13 bases left in between. Germline lookup yields CDR1 SGHTA and CDR2 FQGNSA. CDR3 DNA: TGTGCCAGCAGCTTTTCTGGCGACAGGGAAGCTTTCTTT. Its translation is CASSFSGDREAFF.

Regarding this clone: Other DNA variants within this sample encode the same CDR3. The chain has TRBV29-1 and TRBJ2-7; D uncertain. The V and J ends lost 4 bases and 3 bases respectively, with 4 bases between them. The CDR3 has 10 residues. Germline CDR1 SQVTM, CDR2 ANQGSEA. The CDR3 region is CSVVDYEQYF. The DNA for the CDR3 is TGCAGCGTTGTGGACTACGAGCAGTACTTC.

The chain is built from TRBV6-5 and TRBJ2-3; 9 bases are shared with TRBD1. This CDR3 comprises 16 residues. The trim removed 0 bases at V and 7 bases at J, leaving 8 bases unmatched. The germline V gene encodes CDR1 MNHEY and CDR2 SVGAGI. The CDR3 DNA sequence: TGTGCCAGCAGTTACTCCGCCGGGACAGGGTCGAATACGCAGTATTTT. Translation gives CASSYSAGTGSNTQYF.

The chain couples TRBV27 to TRBJ2-5; D may be TRBD1 or TRBD2 (5 bases each). Germline assignment: CDR1 MNHEY and CDR2 SMNVEV (reference sequence). The CDR3 loop spans 13 amino acids. Trimming took off 6 bases at V and 0 bases at J, with 8 bases between the two ends. In nucleotides, the CDR3 is TGTGCCAGCAGACCGGGACACCAAGAGACCCAGTACTTC. Amino acid sequence: CASRPGHQETQYF.

This sequence joins TRBV28 and TRBJ2-1; the match to TRBD2 covers 9 bases. CDR3 length: 16 residues. Trimming at V came to 3 bases and at J to 1 base, leaving 4 bases not matched to a gene. Germline lookup yields CDR1 MDHEN and CDR2 SYDVKM. CDR3 in DNA: TGTGCCAGCAGTTTGGGGACTAGCCGTTCCTACAATGAGCAGTTCTTC. Amino acids: CASSLGTSRSYNEQFF.

The chain employs TRBV27 and TRBJ2-1; 10 nucleotides line up with TRBD1. V dropped 4 bases and J dropped 5; count of bases not matched to a gene: 11. Germline CDR1 and CDR2: MNHEY and SMNVEV (reference sequence). CDR3 length: 17 residues. CDR3 bases: TGTGCCAGCAGTTCGTACGCCGGGACAGGGGCAAACAATGAGCAGTTCTTC. Its protein is CASSSYAGTGANNEQFF.

The chain has TRBV27 and TRBJ1-1; TRBD1 matches at 10 bases. CDR1 is MNHEY, CDR2 SMNVEV, per germline (reference sequence). The CDR3 consists of 19 residues. The trim removed 1 base at V and 0 bases at J, leaving 11 bases unmatched. In DNA form, the CDR3 reads TGTGCCAGCAGTTTATTTCTGGGACAGGGGAATTCGGTGAACACTGAAGCTTTCTTT. It translates to CASSLFLGQGNSVNTEAFF.